This paragraph reports one TCR delta chain. These data come from a study of gamma-delta chains in newborns, infants, children. Looking at the study overall: Microbial exposure reportedly drives polyclonal innate γδ T cell expansion after birth.

TCRdb fed the reads to CATT. The top ten hold roughly a sixth of the sample, which has fewer than 2,000 delta-chain clones, approximately 42% seen once. The V segment lost 2 bases and the J segment 1 base; nucleotides outside the gene matches: 1. The CDR3 spans 15 residues. Germline CDR1 and CDR2: GEAIGNYY and EKD. The source is a child who had a fever. This chain connects TRDV2 to TRDJ2, with 9 bases fitting TRDD3. Sequenced sample: blood. The CDR3 sequence: CACDILGDLTAQLFF. CDR3 coding DNA: TGTGCCTGTGACATACTGGGGGATTTGACAGCACAACTCTTCTTT.